The TCR beta chain under discussion was sequenced for a study of radiation and T cells in renal cell carcinoma. Study findings and constraints: In blood, top tumor clones expanded by 2 weeks, shrinking by 4.

Germline V gene lookup returns CDR1 SGHNT and CDR2 YENEEA. The length of the CDR3 is 14 residues. With V trimmed by 5 bases and J by 2 bases, 5 bases remained unmatched. This table comes from immunoSEQ multiplex PCR, and its TCRdb copy is limited to in-frame clones, with some not included. Among tens of thousands of clones listed, around 85% were seen once. This clone has only one observation. Its antigen is currently unknown. Time point meaning: blood 4 weeks post-SBRT, at nephrectomy. The sample's treatment: 15 Gy SBRT to primary tumor, nephrectomy 4 weeks later. Nephrectomy followed 15 Gy stereotactic body radiation by 4 weeks. Serial blood draws occurred at baseline and 2 and 4 weeks post-SBRT. Clear cell pathology was present in this patient's renal cell carcinoma.

The sequence was obtained from a man in his forties or fifties with renal cell carcinoma. Sequenced here: blood, sampled from a patient whose treatment included radiotherapy and nephrectomy. J is TRBJ2-5 and V is TRBV11-3, with 7 bases matching TRBD1. The CDR3 sequence is CASSHRDSQETQYF. The CDR3 DNA reads as TGTGCCAGCAGCCATCGGGACAGTCAAGAGACCCAGTACTTC. The full variable domain, rest sourced from reference TRBV11-3 and TRBJ2-5, is EAGVVQSPRYKIIEKKQPVAFWCNPISGHNTLYWYLQNLGQGPELLIRYENEEAVDDSQLPKDRFSAERLKGVDSTLKIQPAELGDSAVYLCASSHRDSQETQYFGPGTRLLVL.